Following are 14 T cell receptor beta chains from one sample sequenced in a study of vaccination effects on CD4 cells after COVID-19. ViraFEST assay sequencing came after antigen-specific CD4+ T cells were expanded with viral peptide pools. The culture ran for roughly ten days before CD4+ T cells were isolated. This person's SARS-CoV-2 infection, confirmed by PCR, occurred between March and December 2020. No antigens are known for them. Sequencing was performed with immunoSEQ multiplex PCR; in TCRdb, only in-frame clones are kept and a portion is missing. The sample consists of 70,000 or so clones, about 69% of them appearing once. This specimen was CD4+ T cells from PBMCs cultured with HIV peptides, taken before COVID-19 vaccination. Subset reported: HIV-1 Nef peptide pool negative control/reference culture. The receptor set was obtained from a human donor who had a prior SARS-CoV-2 infection.

The chain combines TRBV13 with TRBJ2-1; TRBD2 matches 15 bases. This CDR3 spans 21 amino acids. The trim removed 1 base at V and 6 bases at J, leaving 16 bases unmatched. CDR1 is PRHDT, CDR2 FYEKMQ, per germline (reference sequence). In nucleotides, the CDR3 is TGTGCCAGCAGCTTAGTCTGGCCCCGGAGGACTAGCGGGAGGGCCAGCAATGAGCAGTTCTTC. The encoded protein is CASSLVWPRRTSGRASNEQFF.

This chain uses TRBV3-1 (or the pseudogene TRBV3-2) with TRBJ2-2; 10 positions agree with TRBD1. CDR1 LGHDT and CDR2 YNNKEL come from the germline V gene (reference sequence). The length of the CDR3 is 18 residues. Trimming took 0 bases from V and 5 from J; bases not matched to a gene: 9. DNA of the CDR3: TGTGCCAGCAGCCAAGATCGCCGGGACAGGGGCAGGACCGGGGAGCTGTTTTTT. As protein: CASSQDRRDRGRTGELFF.

The V gene is TRBV11-2, the J gene TRBJ2-5; D gene unclear. V lost 1 base and J 5 bases, leaving 11 bases between the germline ends. Looked up from germline, CDR1 is SGHAT and CDR2 is FQNNGV. The length of the CDR3 is 14 residues. CDR3 protein: CASSLAYGSETQYF. The CDR3 region has the DNA TGTGCCAGCAGCTTAGCTTACGGGTCGGAGACCCAGTACTTC.

The gene calls are TRBV3-1 (or the pseudogene TRBV3-2) and TRBJ2-7, with 8 bases aligning to TRBD2. The V gene's germline CDR1 is LGHDT and CDR2 YNNKEL (reference sequence). Trimming cost V 2 bases and J 5 bases; bases outside gene matches: 17. The CDR3 sequence is 18 residues long. CDR3 region: CASSQLGSLAGLNNEQYF. CDR3 sequence (DNA): TGTGCCAGCAGCCAATTGGGGAGCTTAGCGGGATTGAATAACGAGCAGTACTTC.

The chain has TRBV5-1 and TRBJ2-2, with D uncertain. The V and J ends lost 2 bases and 0 bases respectively, with 17 bases between them. This CDR3 has 18 residues. Germline-derived CDR1 and CDR2 are SGHRS and YFSETQ. CDR3 nucleotide sequence: TGCGCCAGCAGCTTTGGACCCGTTGCGAGCGCGAACACCGGGGAGCTGTTTTTT. Translation gives CASSFGPVASANTGELFF.

The rearrangement links TRBV7-8 to TRBJ2-4; 12 bases are shared with TRBD2. Per the germline V gene, CDR1 is SGHVS and CDR2 is FQNEAQ. V dropped 5 bases and J dropped 0; count of bases not matched to a gene: 14. The CDR3 consists of 20 residues. CDR3 residues: CASSPRVLAGGRVAKNIQYF. The CDR3, as DNA: TGTGCCAGCAGCCCCAGAGTACTAGCGGGGGGCCGAGTAGCCAAAAACATTCAGTACTTC.

The chain recombines TRBV20-1 with TRBJ2-3; D remains ambiguous. V was cut by 3 bases and J by 4 bases, with 14 bases left in between. The CDR3 extends over 14 amino acids. Germline CDR1 reads DFQATT; CDR2 reads SNEGSKA (reference sequence). CDR3 protein: CSASGLVGSDTQYF. The DNA for the CDR3 is TGCAGTGCTAGTGGGCTAGTAGGATCAGATACGCAGTATTTT.

CDR3 DNA: TGCGCCAGCAGCAGGTGGACTAGCGGGGGGACAGATACGCAGTATTTT. As protein: CASSRWTSGGTDTQYF. This chain joins TRBV5-1 and TRBJ2-3; 14 bases match TRBD2. The CDR3 consists of 16 residues. Germline V lookup: CDR1 SGHRS, CDR2 YFSETQ. J was trimmed by 3 bases and V by 4 bases; bases with no gene match: 4.

V usage is TRBV5-1 and J usage is TRBJ1-1; D might be TRBD1 (6 bases). Trimming left V 3 bases short and J 1 base short, with 10 bases between. This CDR3 has 14 amino acids. Germline V gene data show CDR1 as SGHRS and CDR2 as YFSETQ. CDR3 in DNA: TGCGCCAGCAGCTGGGACACCGGGAACACTGAAGCTTTCTTT. It is translated as CASSWDTGNTEAFF.

This chain connects TRBV7-2 to TRBJ2-7; D assignment may be TRBD1 or TRBD2 (6 bases each). Germline V gene sequence: CDR1 SGHTA, CDR2 FQGNSA. Trimming pared 5 bases from V and 0 bases from J, leaving 14 bases between. CDR3 size: 15 residues. The CDR3 DNA is TGTGCCAGCAGCCTAGGGGCGGGACACTCCTACGAGCAGTACTTC. This codes for CASSLGAGHSYEQYF.

The table lists this clone with a few counts. The chain employs TRBV7-2 and TRBJ2-1, with 10 bases matching TRBD2. J lost 8 bases, V lost 3 bases, and 10 bases had no gene match. The germline V gene has CDR1 SGHTA and CDR2 FQGNSA. The CDR3 runs 16 residues. In DNA, the CDR3 is TGTGCCAGCAGCTTCCGCCGACTAGCGGGCATCGATGAGCAGTTCTTC. Its protein is CASSFRRLAGIDEQFF.

The CDR3 protein is CASSLKGVGNYGYTF. CDR3 in DNA: TGTGCCAGCAGCTTGAAGGGGGTGGGAAACTATGGCTACACCTTC. The rearrangement uses TRBV5-6 and TRBJ1-2, with a weak D call TRBD1 (6 bases). This CDR3 has 15 residues. With 1 base removed from V and 2 bases from J, the gap between germline ends came to 12 bases. CDR1 and CDR2 from the germline V gene are SGHDT and YYEEEE.

This rearrangement joins TRBV2 to TRBJ2-1, with TRBD1 matching over 9 bases. The CDR3 sequence is 14 residues long. The trim removed 8 bases at V and 1 base at J, leaving 3 bases unmatched. Germline V gene sequence: CDR1 SNHLY, CDR2 FYNNEI. CDR3 DNA sequence: TGTGCCAGCGGACAGGGGATATCCTACAATGAGCAGTTCTTC. Protein: CASGQGISYNEQFF. Supplemented by reference TRBV2 and TRBJ2-1, the full variable domain reads EPEVTQTPSHQVTQMGQEVILRCVPISNHLYFYWYRQILGQKVEFLVSFYNNEISEKSEIFDDQFSVERPDGSNFTLKIRSTKLEDSAMYFCASGQGISYNEQFFGPGTRLTVL.

This clone was seen once. This sequence joins TRBV6-2 or TRBV6-3 and TRBJ1-4, with D possibly matching TRBD1 (6 bases). V lost 5 bases to trimming and J lost 8 bases, with 12 bases between them. Per germline, CDR1 MNHEY and CDR2 SVGEGT. This CDR3 comprises 13 residues. The CDR3 nucleotides are TGTGCCAGCAGTATCGTGGGGGCGGAAAAACTGTTTTTT. It encodes CASSIVGAEKLFF.